This record covers a single T cell receptor (beta chain). Which antigen it targets is not known. Base qualities are missing; no much larger clone stands one base away. The cysteine opens and the phenylalanine closes a CDR3 of 13 amino acids. This entry keeps only the CDR3 DNA: 39 bases, framed from base 1. The CDR1 and CDR2 encoded by the germline V gene are SGHRS and YFSETQ. V was cut back by 5 bases and J by 0 bases, leaving a gap of 8 bases between them. The sample belongs to a study of blood T cell repertoires in COVID-19 (dated by TCRdb to about 2020). A note on the overall study: Samples from collaborators originated in the United States, Italy and Spain and spanned both the acute and convalescent phases of COVID-19. The material from the prospective study consisted of cDNA or gDNA derived from T cells, B-cell-depleted T cells, or PBMCs. Subjects who had been exposed to COVID-19, were actively infected with it, or had recovered from it provided the deeply sampled blood TCRbeta repertoires that made up the dataset. A freely available public database, intended as a resource for researchers studying the immune response to SARS-CoV-2, is where the repertoires were released. The samples were drawn from the first 160 participants of the ongoing ImmuneRACE study and from 950 to 1,500 subjects provided by 6 global collaborators. Nearly every sample came with metadata listing a de-identified subject ID, COVID-19 status, age in years and sex. Where available, HLA class I and class II types were obtained from metadata supplied by the sample provider rather than from assay-based typing. Points the paper makes about the study in general: The amount of clinical and demographic metadata varied by source and participant and was provided uncurated.

TCRbeta CDR3 regions were amplified from genomic DNA using the immunoSEQ Assay, a bias-controlled multiplex PCR. In the authors' own workflow: Within the assay, amplification of reference gene primers was used to estimate how many nucleated cells each sample contained. Sequence reads were collapsed and filtered to measure the absolute abundance of every unique TCRbeta CDR3 rearrangement. For each sample, productive Simpson clonality was calculated as the square root of Simpson's diversity index over productive rearrangements. What TCRdb holds here is the immuneACCESS table cut down to in-frame rearrangements. Part of the clones is not present; checked against another copy, under half of the missing clones reflect an unresolved V gene, and the others are unexplained. V and J calls and clone size follow that table, whereas D and trimming were derived from the DNA. Recorded for this sample are roughly 160,000 clones; 87% of them occurred a single time. The ten biggest clones cover 3.5% to 4% of the sample.

Samples from volunteer blood donors who had recovered from COVID-19 were contributed by a second Seattle source. Collaborating institutions collected whole blood in K2EDTA tubes following their own protocols. Collaborator samples were shipped for TCRbeta analysis as frozen whole blood, isolated PBMCs, or DNA extracted from either sample type. Sequenced material: peripheral blood. The chain was built from TRBV5-1 and TRBJ2-5; TRBD2 might be the D gene, on 6 matching bases. The origin of this receptor is an older woman who had recovered from COVID-19. For the CDR3, the sequence is CASSPSDQETQYF. The nucleotide sequence is TGCGCCAGCAGTCCTAGCGACCAAGAGACCCAGTACTTC.